This T cell receptor beta chain was obtained from a study of cytomegalovirus exposure and HLA in healthy donors. Study outcomes and limitations: Overall, some 160 TCR beta chains were annotated as cytomegalovirus-associated.

J gave up 2 bases and V 2 bases, and 3 bases lay outside the gene matches. From germline, CDR1 is SNHLY and CDR2 FYNNEI. The length of the CDR3 is 15 residues. On this clone: Its antigen is still unknown.

PCR primers comprised 60 Vbeta and 13 Jbeta primers. TCRdb's copy holds only in-frame clones and misses some; the assay was immunoSEQ multiplex PCR. The sample table sets out more than 95,000 clones. The rearrangement uses TRBV2 and TRBJ1-5, with 7 bases that match TRBD1. This receptor was taken from a man between 18 and 35 years old in good health and CMV-seronegative. The sequenced material came from PBMCs. CDR3 DNA sequence: TGTGCCAGCAGTGAAACTACAGGGGGCAATCAGCCCCAGCATTTT. Translation: CASSETTGGNQPQHF.